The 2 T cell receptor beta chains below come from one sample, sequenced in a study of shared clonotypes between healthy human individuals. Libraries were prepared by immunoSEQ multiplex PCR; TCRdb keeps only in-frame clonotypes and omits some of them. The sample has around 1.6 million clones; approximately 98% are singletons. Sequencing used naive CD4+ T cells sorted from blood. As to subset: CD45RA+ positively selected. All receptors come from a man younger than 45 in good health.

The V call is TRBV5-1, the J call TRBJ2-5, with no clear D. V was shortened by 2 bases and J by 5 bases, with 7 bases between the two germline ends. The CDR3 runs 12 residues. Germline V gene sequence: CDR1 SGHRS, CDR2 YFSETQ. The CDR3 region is CASSFDWETQYF. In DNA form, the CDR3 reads TGCGCCAGCAGCTTCGACTGGGAGACCCAGTACTTC.

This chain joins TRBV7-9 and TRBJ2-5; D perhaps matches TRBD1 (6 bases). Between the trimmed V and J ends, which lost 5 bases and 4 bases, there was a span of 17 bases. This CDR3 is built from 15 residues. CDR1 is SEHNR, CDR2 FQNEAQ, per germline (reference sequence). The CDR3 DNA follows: TGTGCCAGCAGCCATAGTACAGGGATAGGAGAGACCCAGTACTTC. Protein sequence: CASSHSTGIGETQYF. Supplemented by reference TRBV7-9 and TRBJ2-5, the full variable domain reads DTGVSQNPRHKITKRGQNVTFRCDPISEHNRLYWYRQTLGQGPEFLTYFQNEAQLEKSRLLSDRFSAERPKGSFSTLEIQRTEQGDSAMYLCASSHSTGIGETQYFGPGTRLLVL.